The sequence of this TCR beta chain was determined in a study of T-cell reconstitution after alpha-beta-depleted transplantation in children. Germline trimming cut 3 bases from V and 8 bases from J; bases unmatched to any gene: 7. This CDR3 has 13 residues. Germline CDR1 is SGHRS and CDR2 is YFSETQ. Comments on this clonotype: Its antigen is not known.

Unique molecular identifiers were incorporated when the TCRbeta library was constructed. TCRdb re-derived calls from the PCR reads in MiXCR, one entry per CDR3 protein. Here the sample spans about 980,000 distinct CDR3 sequences, 25% to 30% being singletons. Broader study findings: One year after transplant, T-cell counts and diversity came mostly from newly produced T cells.

The origin of this receptor is a boy under two years old who had a stem cell transplant for SCID, so the T cells may come from the graft donor. J is TRBJ1-1 and V is TRBV5-1; 7 positions match TRBD1. The starting material was PBMCs, mostly from graft donor cells, obtained 360 days after TCRalphabeta/CD19-depleted stem cell transplant. The CDR3 bases are TGCGCCAGCAGCTGGACAGGAGATTTAGAAGCTTTCTTT. Encoded protein: CASSWTGDLEAFF. Complete variable domain (other parts from reference TRBV5-1 and TRBJ1-1): KAGVTQTPRYLIKTRGQQVTLSCSPISGHRSVSWYQQTPGQGLQFLFEYFSETQRNKGNFPGRFSGRQFSNSRSEMNVSTLELGDSALYLCASSWTGDLEAFFGQGTRLTVV.